This entry is about one T cell receptor beta chain. The antigen is not known. Using immunoSEQ multiplex PCR, the repertoire was profiled, and TCRdb retains in-frame clones only, with some absent. The sample shows nearly 50,000 clones, roughly nine tenths of them seen only once. The source of the sample is a study of CD4+ T cells in melanoma. The germline V gene has CDR1 MNHEY and CDR2 SMNVEV (reference sequence). CDR3 length: 14 residues. V lost 2 bases and J lost 9, with 11 bases in between. Overall study findings and caveats: CD8+ T cell, macrophage and B cell function reportedly correlated with neoantigen-specific CD4+ T cells. Neoantigen-specific CD4+ T cells in melanoma reportedly had diverse differentiation states.

J is TRBJ1-6 and V is TRBV27; D perhaps matches TRBD1 (5 bases). Specimen: peripheral blood. This TCR came from a human donor with melanoma. The CDR3 protein is CASSLGQGGSPLHF. The CDR3 region has the DNA TGTGCCAGCAGTTTAGGCCAGGGCGGTTCACCCCTCCACTTT.